This record looks at one T cell receptor beta chain sequence and its context. What it recognizes is unknown. Quantitative 5'-RACE with molecular barcodes produced the TCR beta libraries. TCRdb fed the 5' RACE reads into MiXCR, producing one record per CDR3 protein. The profile shows roughly 260,000 distinct CDR3 sequences, roughly 20% of them singletons. CDR1 is SGHTA and CDR2 is FQGTGA in the germline V gene. Trimming removed 6 bases at V and 0 bases at J, with 13 bases between. CDR3 length equals 15 residues. The data belong to a study of CD8 T cells in ankylosing spondylitis. Study-level results: Enrichment of disease-linked clones was reportedly significant in matched ankylosing spondylitis synovial fluid. One TCR beta motif, made up of eight highly homologous variants, appeared characteristic of ankylosing spondylitis blood. Relatively rare in peripheral blood, disease-linked clones were also CD8+.

Sequenced material: blood, either unsorted or a sorted T cell fraction (not recorded which). This receptor was taken from a male donor with ankylosing spondylitis or in good health (not recorded which). This chain connects TRBV7-3 to TRBJ2-3, with TRBD1 as a possible D gene (6 bases). The chain's CDR3 is CASRRTAFSTDTQYF. The CDR3, as DNA: TGTGCCAGCAGACGGACAGCCTTTAGCACAGATACGCAGTATTTT.